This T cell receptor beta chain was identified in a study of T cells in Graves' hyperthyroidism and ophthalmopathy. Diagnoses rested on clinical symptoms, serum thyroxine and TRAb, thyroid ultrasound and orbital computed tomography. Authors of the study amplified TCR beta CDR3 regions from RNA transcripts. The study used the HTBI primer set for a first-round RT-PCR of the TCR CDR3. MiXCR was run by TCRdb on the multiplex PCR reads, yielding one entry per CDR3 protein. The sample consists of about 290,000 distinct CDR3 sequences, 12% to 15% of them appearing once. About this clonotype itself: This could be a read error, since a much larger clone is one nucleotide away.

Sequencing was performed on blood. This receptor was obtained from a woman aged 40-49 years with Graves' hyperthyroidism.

The CDR3 here is CSALAGEGEQYF. As DNA, the CDR3 is TGCAGCGCTCTAGCGGGAGAGGGCGAGCAGTACTTC. The chain couples TRBV29-1 to TRBJ2-7; 10 bases map to TRBD2. The germline V gene has CDR1 SQVTM and CDR2 ANQGSEA. The length of the CDR3 is 12 residues. V was pared by 7 bases and J by 6 bases, with 6 bases of the junction left unmatched.